These 29 T cell receptor beta chains were sequenced from one sample in a study of blood T cell repertoires in COVID-19. Here immunoSEQ multiplex PCR was the method, and the copy in TCRdb shows in-frame clones only, minus some. The table shows 120,000 to 150,000 clones, with 75% to 85% occurring only once. The sample consisted of peripheral blood. The receptor set was obtained from a woman in her forties or fifties with acute or convalescent COVID-19.

The chain uses TRBV28 and TRBJ1-2; TRBD1 matches at 9 bases. The junction had 3 bases not matched to a gene; V was cut back by 6 bases and J by 4 bases. This CDR3 has 13 amino acids. Germline V gene lookup returns CDR1 MDHEN and CDR2 SYDVKM. CDR3 loop: CASSTGQGYGYTF. CDR3 DNA: TGTGCCAGCAGCACGGGACAGGGCTATGGCTACACCTTC.

This clone appeared once. The rearrangement links TRBV7-9 to TRBJ1-2; D remains ambiguous. V dropped 5 bases and J dropped 8 bases, with 15 bases sitting between them. This CDR3 is built from 13 residues. Germline-derived CDR1 and CDR2 are SEHNR and FQNEAQ (reference sequence). The CDR3 DNA is TGTGCCAGCAGCCCGGTGTCCTTCCGGGGCTACACCTTC. Translating it yields CASSPVSFRGYTF.

The chain recombines TRBV11-3 with TRBJ1-1; 9 nucleotides align to TRBD1. The ends lost 3 bases at V and 1 base at J; junction bases unmatched: 3. CDR1 is SGHNT, CDR2 YENEEA, per germline. CDR3 size: 15 residues. CDR3 DNA sequence: TGTGCCAGCAGCTTGACAGGGGGTTCGAACACTGAAGCTTTCTTT. Protein product: CASSLTGGSNTEAFF.

The chain carries TRBV28 and TRBJ1-1; 7 nucleotides match TRBD1. Per germline, CDR1 MDHEN and CDR2 SYDVKM. J lost 4 bases, V lost 8 bases, and 10 bases had no gene match. This CDR3 contains 14 residues. The DNA of the CDR3 is TGTGCCAGCCTCCAAGGGGGCGACGGCACTGAAGCTTTCTTT. Protein sequence: CASLQGGDGTEAFF. The full variable domain, with the rest looked up from reference TRBV28 and TRBJ1-1, is DVKVTQSSRYLVKRTGEKVFLECVQDMDHENMFWYRQDPGLGLRLIYFSYDVKMKEKGDIPEGYSVSREKKERFSLILESASTNQTSMYLCASLQGGDGTEAFFGQGTRLTVV.

This chain connects TRBV28 to TRBJ1-2, with D possibly TRBD1 on 6 matching bases. Germline V CDR1 and CDR2: MDHEN, SYDVKM. The CDR3 is 12 amino acids. The germline V and J ends were trimmed by 6 bases and 5 bases, with 10 bases remaining between them. Here the CDR3 reads CASSRTDYGYTF. CDR3 coding DNA: TGTGCCAGCAGCCGGACAGATTATGGCTACACCTTC.

This chain's CDR3 is CASSWAPSYGYTF. Here the CDR3 DNA reads TGTGCCAGCAGTTGGGCCCCCAGCTATGGCTACACCTTC. This rearrangement joins TRBV27 to TRBJ1-2; D uncertain. The CDR3 is 13 residues long. Germline V gives CDR1 MNHEY, CDR2 SMNVEV (reference sequence). Trimming cost V 4 bases and J 4 bases, with 10 bases left between them.

This chain uses TRBV28 with TRBJ1-6; D gene unclear. The CDR3 loop spans 12 amino acids. Trimming cost V 6 bases and J 13 bases, with 13 bases left between them. Per the germline V gene, CDR1 is MDHEN and CDR2 is SYDVKM. This CDR3 is CASRNTVSPLHF. CDR3 DNA sequence: TGTGCCAGCAGGAACACCGTATCCCCCCTCCACTTT. Combining the CDR3 with reference TRBV28 and TRBJ1-6 gives the whole variable domain DVKVTQSSRYLVKRTGEKVFLECVQDMDHENMFWYRQDPGLGLRLIYFSYDVKMKEKGDIPEGYSVSREKKERFSLILESASTNQTSMYLCASRNTVSPLHFGNGTRLTVT.

The chain uses TRBV19 and TRBJ1-1; no firm D call. The V gene's germline CDR1 is LNHDA and CDR2 SQIVND (reference sequence). V gave up 5 bases and J gave up 0 bases, with 10 bases separating them. CDR3 size: 14 residues. CDR3 amino acids: CASSLDTLNTEAFF. CDR3 nucleotide sequence: TGTGCCAGTAGTCTTGACACTCTGAACACTGAAGCTTTCTTT.

The rearrangement links TRBV6-5 to TRBJ1-1; TRBD1 agrees at 9 bases. V lost 7 bases to trimming and J lost 5 bases; unmatched junction nucleotides: 5. CDR1 MNHEY and CDR2 SVGAGI come from the germline V gene. This CDR3 has 13 amino acids. The DNA of the CDR3 is TGTGCCAGCACCCGGACAGGGGTAACTGAAGCTTTCTTT. Translating it yields CASTRTGVTEAFF.

This sequence joins TRBV7-2 and TRBJ2-1; a weak D match, TRBD1 (5 bases). This CDR3 has 15 amino acids. V lost 2 bases to trimming and J lost 9 bases, with 17 bases between them. CDR1 and CDR2 (germline): SGHTA, FQGNSA. The CDR3 loop reads CASSLTVSGLGEQFF. CDR3 DNA sequence: TGTGCCAGCAGCTTAACTGTTTCAGGGCTGGGTGAGCAGTTCTTC.

This clone was seen once. The genes are TRBV7-9 and TRBJ2-2; 13 nucleotides match TRBD2. The CDR3 runs to 16 residues. V was pared by 5 bases and J by 4 bases, with 4 bases of the junction left unmatched. CDR1 and CDR2 (germline): SEHNR, FQNEAQ (reference sequence). The CDR3 reads CASSRGLAGVTGELFF. In DNA form, the CDR3 reads TGTGCCAGCAGCCGCGGACTAGCGGGAGTCACCGGGGAGCTGTTTTTT. Filled out from reference TRBV7-9 and TRBJ2-2, the complete variable domain reads DTGVSQNPRHKITKRGQNVTFRCDPISEHNRLYWYRQTLGQGPEFLTYFQNEAQLEKSRLLSDRFSAERPKGSFSTLEIQRTEQGDSAMYLCASSRGLAGVTGELFFGEGSRLTVL.

The gene calls are TRBV11-3 and TRBJ1-1; D is unresolved. Germline-derived CDR1 and CDR2 are SGHNT and YENEEA. CDR3 length: 13 residues. V lost 4 bases and J 2 bases, leaving 8 bases between the germline ends. DNA for the CDR3: TGTGCCAGCAGCTATGAAGCTAACACTGAAGCTTTCTTT. It codes for CASSYEANTEAFF.

This chain joins TRBV6-5 and TRBJ1-2, with 9 bases aligning to TRBD1. J lost 4 bases, V lost 0 bases, and 3 bases had no gene match. The CDR3 sequence is 15 residues long. Germline assignment: CDR1 MNHEY and CDR2 SVGAGI. CDR3 DNA: TGTGCCAGCAGTTACTCGACAGGGGGAAGCTATGGCTACACCTTC. This gives the protein CASSYSTGGSYGYTF.

The chain couples TRBV6-5 to TRBJ1-2; the D gene is possibly TRBD1 (5 bases). This CDR3 has 12 amino acids. Per germline, CDR1 MNHEY and CDR2 SVGAGI. Trimming cost V 5 bases and J 7 bases, with 11 bases left between them. The CDR3 region is CASSLGGAGYTF. The CDR3 nucleotides are TGTGCCAGCAGTCTAGGTGGGGCTGGCTACACCTTC.

This chain joins TRBV27 and TRBJ2-1; the D gene is possibly TRBD2 (5 bases). Trimming took 3 bases from V and 6 from J, leaving 12 bases between them. The CDR3 has 14 residues. Germline assignment: CDR1 MNHEY and CDR2 SMNVEV (reference sequence). CDR3 in amino acids: CASSLGATSNEQFF. CDR3 sequence (DNA): TGTGCCAGCAGTTTGGGAGCTACTTCCAATGAGCAGTTCTTC.

The gene calls are TRBV4-1 and TRBJ1-6; tentatively, D is TRBD1 (5 bases). V shed 7 bases and J shed 7 bases, with 17 bases lying between them. The CDR3 extends over 15 amino acids. CDR1 MGHRA and CDR2 YSYEKL come from the germline V gene. In DNA, the CDR3 is TGCGCCAGCATGGGGAGGGACGGGGGGAATTCACCCCTCCACTTT. It is translated as CASMGRDGGNSPLHF.

CDR3 in DNA: TGTGCCGGGAGTTCAGGGAACAACTATGGCTACACCTTC. Protein sequence: CAGSSGNNYGYTF. The V gene is TRBV6-6, the J gene TRBJ1-2, with a possible D match to TRBD1 (5 bases). V shed 11 bases and J shed 2 bases, with 15 bases lying between them. This CDR3 region has 13 residues. CDR1 and CDR2 from the germline V gene are MNHNY and SVGAGI (reference sequence).

The chain is built from TRBV3-1 (or the pseudogene TRBV3-2) and TRBJ1-5; D possibly corresponds to TRBD1 (5 bases). The length of the CDR3 is 14 residues. V gave up 4 bases and J gave up 3 bases, with 10 bases separating them. Germline V gene data show CDR1 as LGHDT and CDR2 as YNNKEL (reference sequence). CDR3 residues: CASSLGRDNQPQHF. The CDR3 DNA is TGTGCCAGCAGCCTGGGCAGGGACAATCAGCCCCAGCATTTT.

This rearrangement joins TRBV5-1 to TRBJ2-1; 7 nucleotides line up with TRBD1. The CDR3 is 15 amino acids. V lost 4 bases and J lost 7; bases outside the gene matches: 11. Germline V gene data show CDR1 as SGHRS and CDR2 as YFSETQ. The CDR3 region is CASSAGTVILNEQFF. CDR3 nucleotides: TGCGCCAGCAGCGCCGGGACAGTTATCCTGAATGAGCAGTTCTTC.

This chain uses TRBV29-1 with TRBJ1-1, with D uncertain. Per germline, CDR1 SQVTM and CDR2 ANQGSEA. The germline V and J ends were trimmed by 4 bases and 6 bases, with 12 bases remaining between them. This CDR3 has 12 residues. The DNA for the CDR3 is TGCAGCGTTGCTGGCTGGGAGGCTGAAGCTTTCTTT. It codes for CSVAGWEAEAFF.

The V gene is TRBV4-3, the J gene TRBJ2-1, with TRBD2 matching over 8 bases. V was pared by 5 bases and J by 0 bases, with 9 bases of the junction left unmatched. Per the germline V gene, CDR1 is LGHNA and CDR2 is YSLEER. The CDR3 runs to 17 residues. The CDR3 sequence is CASSRRGGGSSYNEQFF. The CDR3 nucleotides are TGCGCCAGCAGCAGGAGGGGCGGGGGGTCCTCCTACAATGAGCAGTTCTTC.

The chain combines TRBV11-2 with TRBJ1-1; tentative D call: TRBD1 (5 bases). The V gene lost 5 bases and the J gene lost 5 bases, with 15 bases spanning the gap. This CDR3 region has 14 residues. CDR1 is SGHAT and CDR2 is FQNNGV in the germline V gene. The CDR3 spells CASSEGGVITEAFF. DNA of the CDR3: TGTGCCAGCAGCGAAGGAGGGGTCATTACTGAAGCTTTCTTT. The whole variable domain, remainder taken from reference TRBV11-2 and TRBJ1-1, is EAGVAQSPRYKIIEKRQSVAFWCNPISGHATLYWYQQILGQGPKLLIQFQNNGVVDDSQLPKDRFSAERLKGVDSTLKIQPAKLEDSAVYLCASSEGGVITEAFFGQGTRLTVV.

This rearrangement joins TRBV4-3 to TRBJ2-6; TRBD1 agrees at 7 bases. Germline CDR1 is LGHNA and CDR2 is YSLEER. Trimming took 0 bases from V and 2 from J; bases not matched to a gene: 4. The CDR3 totals 17 residues. CDR3 nucleotides: TGCGCCAGCAGCCAAGAACCTACAGGGGCTGGGGCCAACGTCCTGACTTTC. Translating gives CASSQEPTGAGANVLTF.

On this clone: Because the CDR3's place on the DNA is in doubt, the DNA is left out and the CDR3 is given as listed by TCRdb. V gene TRBV28 combines with J gene TRBJ1-1; the table assigns TRBD1, which was not confirmed against the DNA. Looked up from germline, CDR1 is MDHEN and CDR2 is SYDVKM. The CDR3 contains 12 residues when both ends are counted. CDR3 region: CASSFVAQGIFF.

The table lists this clone with a count of one. The gene calls are TRBV3-1 (or the pseudogene TRBV3-2) and TRBJ1-1, with a possible D match to TRBD1 (5 bases). This CDR3 is built from 15 residues. From germline, CDR1 is LGHDT and CDR2 YNNKEL (reference sequence). Between the trimmed V and J ends, which lost 0 bases and 5 bases, there was a span of 13 bases. In DNA form, the CDR3 reads TGTGCCAGCAGCCAAGACGGTGGGGGAGGAACTGAAGCTTTCTTT. It is translated as CASSQDGGGGTEAFF.

The DNA for the CDR3 is TGTGCCAGTGTCCCCAGCAGGGGAGCTTTCTTT. Protein product: CASVPSRGAFF. V and J are TRBV21-1 and TRBJ1-1; the table assigns TRBD1, which was not confirmed against the DNA. TRBV21-1 counts as a pseudogene. This CDR3 is 11 amino acids long.

The chain employs TRBV28 and TRBJ1-6; a possible D gene is TRBD1 (6 bases). The CDR3 length is 15 residues. Trimming took off 8 bases at V and 8 bases at J, with 19 bases between the two ends. Looked up from germline, CDR1 is MDHEN and CDR2 is SYDVKM. CDR3 amino acids: CASVSAEQGDSPLHF. The CDR3 nucleotides are TGTGCCAGCGTAAGCGCCGAACAGGGCGATTCACCCCTCCACTTT.

The chain is built from TRBV30 and TRBJ2-7, with TRBD1 matching 7 bases. Germline V gene data show CDR1 as GTSNPN and CDR2 as SVGIG (reference sequence). Losses at the gene ends were 2 bases for V and 6 bases for J; bases not matched to a gene: 4. The CDR3 is made up of 12 amino acids. CDR3 sequence reads: CAWSLTGIEQYF. The CDR3 DNA reads as TGTGCCTGGAGTCTGACAGGGATCGAGCAGTACTTC.

In regard to this clone: The junction departs from germline at one end; a sequencing error may be responsible. The genes are TRBV27 and TRBJ1-1; tentatively, D is TRBD1 (6 bases). Germline V lookup: CDR1 MNHEY, CDR2 SMNVEV (reference sequence). This CDR3 spans 16 amino acids. DNA of the CDR3: TGTGCCAGCAGATTATACCGGGACACAATTGCCTCTGAAGCTTTCTTT. Translation gives CASRLYRDTIASEAFF.